Presented here are 28 T cell receptor beta chains from one specimen sequenced in a study of CD4 T cells in relation to SARS-CoV-2 and coronaviruses. Sequencing was performed with immunoSEQ multiplex PCR; in TCRdb, only in-frame clones are kept and a portion is missing. The sample shows about 18,000 clones, approximately 81% of them seen only once. CD4+ T cells from unexposed donors were obtained before the COVID-19 pandemic (2011-2018). After approximately ten days of culture, CD4+ T cells were isolated. For these TCRs, the target antigens are not known. Material for sequencing was CD4+ T cells from PBMCs, cultured in vitro. These receptors were collected from a human donor in good health.

This clone was counted a few times. The chain recombines TRBV7-2 with TRBJ2-5, with D hard to call. Between the trimmed V and J ends, which lost 4 bases and 0 bases, there was a span of 3 bases. From germline, CDR1 is SGHTA and CDR2 FQGNSA. The CDR3 length is 12 residues. CDR3 coding DNA: TGTGCCAGCAGCTGGTACCAAGAGACCCAGTACTTC. It yields the protein CASSWYQETQYF.

The chain couples TRBV14 to TRBJ1-3, with D hard to call. CDR3 size: 13 residues. The germline gives CDR1 SGHDN, CDR2 FVKESK. V lost 4 bases and J 1 base, leaving 5 bases between the germline ends. Here the CDR3 reads CASSPLSGNTIYF. CDR3 nucleotides: TGTGCCAGCAGCCCCCTTTCTGGAAACACCATATATTTT.

This rearrangement joins TRBV7-3 to TRBJ2-2, with 9 bases that match TRBD1. The ends lost 8 bases at V and 5 bases at J; junction bases unmatched: 0. Germline V lookup: CDR1 SGHTA, CDR2 FQGTGA. This CDR3 has 12 amino acids. The CDR3 nucleotides are TGTGCCAGCGGGACAGGGACCGGGGAGCTGTTTTTT. Protein product: CASGTGTGELFF.

This clone was observed a handful of times. The chain uses TRBV9 and TRBJ1-6; 7 bases fit TRBD1. The CDR3 spans 16 residues. Germline trimming cut 4 bases from V and 10 bases from J; bases unmatched to any gene: 14. Germline CDR1 SGDLS, CDR2 YYNGEE. The CDR3 reads CASSTPPGQVNSPLHF. In DNA, the CDR3 is TGTGCCAGCAGCACCCCACCCGGACAGGTGAACTCACCCCTCCACTTT.

V is TRBV5-4 and J is TRBJ2-1; TRBD2 agrees at 9 bases. Germline V gene data show CDR1 as SGHNT and CDR2 as YYREEE (reference sequence). Trimming took 6 bases from V and 3 from J; bases not matched to a gene: 4. This CDR3 contains 14 residues. The CDR3: CASTLAGVYNEQFF. The CDR3 bases are TGTGCCAGCACCTTAGCGGGAGTCTACAATGAGCAGTTCTTC. The whole variable domain, remainder taken from reference TRBV5-4 and TRBJ2-1, is ETGVTQSPTHLIKTRGQQVTLRCSSQSGHNTVSWYQQALGQGPQFIFQYYREEENGRGNFPPRFSGLQFPNYSSELNVNALELDDSALYLCASTLAGVYNEQFFGPGTRLTVL.

This chain links TRBV4-3 with TRBJ2-3, with 7 bases aligning to TRBD2. The CDR3 totals 16 residues. Germline trimming cut 4 bases from V and 0 bases from J; bases unmatched to any gene: 7. Germline V gene data show CDR1 as LGHNA and CDR2 as YSLEER. The CDR3 here is CASSRLMGGSTDTQYF. CDR3 bases: TGCGCCAGCAGCCGCCTTATGGGAGGGAGCACAGATACGCAGTATTTT.

The genes are TRBV19 and TRBJ2-5; D is perhaps TRBD2 (5 bases). The CDR3 totals 15 residues. V was pared by 3 bases and J by 3 bases, with 14 bases between. Germline CDR1 LNHDA, CDR2 SQIVND (reference sequence). The CDR3 DNA sequence: TGTGCCAGTAGTATCGGGATAGCAGGTGAAGAGACCCAGTACTTC. This sequence encodes CASSIGIAGEETQYF. The whole variable domain, filled in from reference TRBV19 and TRBJ2-5, reads DGGITQSPKYLFRKEGQNVTLSCEQNLNHDAMYWYRQDPGQGLRLIYYSQIVNDFQKGDIAEGYSVSREKKESFPLTVTSAQKNPTAFYLCASSIGIAGEETQYFGPGTRLLVL.

The CDR3 sequence is CATSEGTGVGELFF. The CDR3 DNA is TGTGCCACCAGCGAGGGGACAGGGGTCGGGGAGCTGTTTTTT. The chain combines TRBV24-1 with TRBJ2-2, with 10 positions matching TRBD1. Germline loops: CDR1 KGHDR, CDR2 SFDVKD. The CDR3 extends over 14 amino acids. The V segment lost 7 bases and the J segment 7 bases; nucleotides outside the gene matches: 5.

The V gene is TRBV2, the J gene TRBJ1-4, with D perhaps TRBD1 (6 bases). Per the germline V gene, CDR1 is SNHLY and CDR2 is FYNNEI. V dropped 4 bases and J dropped 3 bases, with 12 bases sitting between them. The CDR3 consists of 15 residues. The CDR3, as DNA: TGTGCCAGCAGTGTCTCCCGACAGGCTAATGAAAAACTGTTTTTT. This gives the protein CASSVSRQANEKLFF. Full variable domain (outside the CDR3, taken from reference TRBV2 and TRBJ1-4): EPEVTQTPSHQVTQMGQEVILRCVPISNHLYFYWYRQILGQKVEFLVSFYNNEISEKSEIFDDQFSVERPDGSNFTLKIRSTKLEDSAMYFCASSVSRQANEKLFFGSGTQLSVL.

The V gene is TRBV7-2, the J gene TRBJ1-4; D possibly corresponds to TRBD1 (6 bases). The CDR3 sequence is 14 residues long. From germline, CDR1 is SGHTA and CDR2 FQGNSA. V was shortened by 3 bases and J by 5 bases, with 10 bases between the two germline ends. The CDR3 DNA is TGTGCCAGCAGCTTGGGGGGCTTCAATGAAAAACTGTTTTTT. This codes for CASSLGGFNEKLFF.

This chain uses TRBV4-3 with TRBJ2-3; 10 nucleotides match TRBD2. Germline V lookup: CDR1 LGHNA, CDR2 YSLEER. Trimming removed 0 bases from V and 6 bases from J; junction bases left unmatched: 6. This CDR3 is 16 amino acids long. CDR3 DNA: TGCGCCAGCAGCCAAGATGGGCTAGCGGGAGTTGATACGCAGTATTTT. Protein sequence: CASSQDGLAGVDTQYF.

The rearrangement links TRBV7-9 to TRBJ2-5, with no clear D. V dropped 5 bases and J dropped 4 bases, with 11 bases sitting between them. The CDR3 contains 13 residues. The germline CDR1 and CDR2 sequences are SEHNR and FQNEAQ (reference sequence). In nucleotides, the CDR3 is TGTGCCAGCAGCCCACCGGGCAGAGAGACCCAGTACTTC. It yields the protein CASSPPGRETQYF. Full variable domain (remainder filled in from reference TRBV7-9 and TRBJ2-5): DTGVSQNPRHKITKRGQNVTFRCDPISEHNRLYWYRQTLGQGPEFLTYFQNEAQLEKSRLLSDRFSAERPKGSFSTLEIQRTEQGDSAMYLCASSPPGRETQYFGPGTRLLVL.

Only one count was recorded for this clone. V is TRBV11-3 and J is TRBJ2-3; D may be TRBD2 (6 bases). V was clipped by 4 bases and J by 6 bases, with 8 bases between them. The CDR3 spans 12 residues. Germline V gene data show CDR1 as SGHNT and CDR2 as YENEEA. The CDR3 loop is CASSWGEDTQYF. In nucleotides, the CDR3 is TGTGCCAGCAGCTGGGGGGAGGATACGCAGTATTTT. The full variable domain, rest sourced from reference TRBV11-3 and TRBJ2-3, is EAGVVQSPRYKIIEKKQPVAFWCNPISGHNTLYWYLQNLGQGPELLIRYENEEAVDDSQLPKDRFSAERLKGVDSTLKIQPAELGDSAVYLCASSWGEDTQYFGPGTRLTVL.

This clone was counted between two and nine times. The chain employs TRBV5-1 and TRBJ1-2, with D unresolved. The ends were cut back, 5 bases at V and 10 bases at J, with 6 bases in the middle. Looked up from germline, CDR1 is SGHRS and CDR2 is YFSETQ. The CDR3 contains 9 residues. CDR3 sequence (DNA): TGCGCCAGCAGAATTGACTACACCTTC. This encodes CASRIDYTF.

This chain connects TRBV11-2 to TRBJ2-3; 13 bases are a match to TRBD2. This CDR3 has 16 residues. V shed 4 bases and J 4 bases; nucleotides not matched to a gene: 5. Germline V gene sequence: CDR1 SGHAT, CDR2 FQNNGV. The CDR3: CASSSGLAGEADTQYF. The CDR3 bases are TGTGCCAGCAGCTCAGGACTAGCGGGAGAGGCAGATACGCAGTATTTT.

In its sample, this clone was seen once. This chain links TRBV6-5 with TRBJ1-3; possible D gene TRBD1, 5 bases. This CDR3 region has 15 residues. The V end lost 2 bases, the J end lost 1 base, and 9 bases lay between the germline ends. From germline, CDR1 is MNHEY and CDR2 SVGAGI. CDR3 coding DNA: TGTGCCAGCAGTTACGGGGGTACGTCTGGAAACACCATATATTTT. Translating it yields CASSYGGTSGNTIYF.

The gene calls are TRBV7-6 and TRBJ2-7, with TRBD2 matching 7 bases. The CDR3 sequence is 16 residues long. The V and J ends lost 2 bases and 0 bases, in that order; junction bases with no gene match: 7. Germline CDR1 SGHVS, CDR2 FNYEAQ. CDR3: CASSLQSSGSSYEQYF. The CDR3 nucleotides are TGTGCCAGCAGCTTACAATCTAGCGGAAGCTCCTACGAGCAGTACTTC.

The rearrangement joins TRBV28 to TRBJ2-7; possibly TRBD1 or TRBD2 for D (6 bases each). The CDR3 is 14 residues long. CDR1 is MDHEN, CDR2 SYDVKM, per germline. V was trimmed by 7 bases and J by 6 bases, leaving 19 bases between them. The DNA for the CDR3 is TGTGCCAGCAACGTGCTATGGGGGGCCCGCGAGCAGTACTTC. Translated, it gives CASNVLWGAREQYF.

Notes on this clone: Other DNA sequences from this sample encode an identical CDR3 as well. The chain employs TRBV5-1 and TRBJ1-1, with D possibly being TRBD1 (5 bases). Germline V gene sequence: CDR1 SGHRS, CDR2 YFSETQ. V was clipped by 4 bases and J by 4 bases, with 23 bases between them. CDR3 length: 17 residues. CDR3 in amino acids: CASSPRRGGSRGTEAFF. CDR3 coding DNA: TGCGCCAGCAGCCCCCGGCGCGGGGGGAGTCGGGGCACTGAAGCTTTCTTT.

This chain connects TRBV4-1 to TRBJ1-2, with TRBD1 matching 9 bases. The CDR3 sequence is 17 residues long. With 3 bases clipped from V and 4 bases from J, the junction kept 12 bases outside the gene matches. From germline, CDR1 is MGHRA and CDR2 YSYEKL. The CDR3 nucleotides are TGCGCCAGCAGCCAGCCAAGTCCGGGACAGGGACTCTATGGCTACACCTTC. It encodes CASSQPSPGQGLYGYTF.

The chain couples TRBV7-8 to TRBJ2-7; TRBD1 agrees at 7 bases. The CDR3 covers 16 residues. After removal of 1 base from V and 3 bases from J, the junction contained 9 bases not matched to a gene. Germline values: CDR1 SGHVS, CDR2 FQNEAQ. CDR3 amino acids: CASSLEGSQGVYEQYF. The CDR3 nucleotides read TGTGCCAGCAGCTTAGAGGGTAGTCAGGGGGTCTACGAGCAGTACTTC. The full variable domain, its missing parts supplied by reference TRBV7-8 and TRBJ2-7, is GAGVSQSPRYKVAKRGQDVALRCDPISGHVSLFWYQQALGQGPEFLTYFQNEAQLDKSGLPSDRFFAERPEGSVSTLKIQRTQQEDSAVYLCASSLEGSQGVYEQYFGPGTRLTVT.

This chain joins TRBV6-5 and TRBJ2-5, with TRBD2 as a possible D gene (5 bases). Germline V CDR1 and CDR2: MNHEY, SVGAGI. CDR3 length: 15 amino acids. The germline V and J ends were trimmed by 6 bases and 4 bases, with 18 bases remaining between them. CDR3 sequence reads: CASREIGGIVETQYF. For the CDR3, the DNA is TGTGCCAGCAGAGAGATTGGAGGAATCGTAGAGACCCAGTACTTC.

The chain carries TRBV27 and TRBJ2-3; unclear D gene. This CDR3 comprises 14 residues. V was clipped by 2 bases and J by 1 base, with 7 bases between them. Germline CDR1 reads MNHEY; CDR2 reads SMNVEV (reference sequence). CDR3 bases: TGTGCCAGCAGTTTAAGCCTTGGCACAGATACGCAGTATTTT. Translating it yields CASSLSLGTDTQYF.

This chain connects TRBV7-9 to TRBJ2-2, with D maybe TRBD1 (6 bases). CDR3 length equals 15 residues. Germline V gene data show CDR1 as SEHNR and CDR2 as FQNEAQ (reference sequence). V was pared by 3 bases and J by 3 bases, with 11 bases between. CDR3 sequence: CASSFWTVDTGELFF. The CDR3, as DNA: TGTGCCAGCAGCTTCTGGACAGTGGACACCGGGGAGCTGTTTTTT.

The chain is built from TRBV30 and TRBJ1-5, with TRBD1 matching 8 bases. This CDR3 spans 17 amino acids. J was trimmed by 1 base and V by 0 bases; bases with no gene match: 8. The germline V gene has CDR1 GTSNPN and CDR2 SVGIG (reference sequence). CDR3 sequence (DNA): TGTGCCTGGAGTGTACAGCGGCAGGGGGCGAGCAATCAGCCCCAGCATTTT. This codes for CAWSVQRQGASNQPQHF.

The CDR3 here is CASSLGKTGYNSPLHF. The CDR3 DNA reads as TGTGCCAGCAGCTTGGGTAAAACAGGTTATAATTCACCCCTCCACTTT. The chain combines TRBV5-4 with TRBJ1-6; maybe TRBD1 (5 bases). The V end lost 0 bases, the J end lost 4 bases, and 11 bases lay between the germline ends. This CDR3 has 16 residues. The germline CDR1 and CDR2 sequences are SGHNT and YYREEE (reference sequence). Full variable domain (missing parts from reference TRBV5-4 and TRBJ1-6): ETGVTQSPTHLIKTRGQQVTLRCSSQSGHNTVSWYQQALGQGPQFIFQYYREEENGRGNFPPRFSGLQFPNYSSELNVNALELDDSALYLCASSLGKTGYNSPLHFGNGTRLTVT.

The gene calls are TRBV11-3 and TRBJ2-2; the D gene is possibly TRBD2 (6 bases). Germline lookup yields CDR1 SGHNT and CDR2 YENEEA. The CDR3 is 15 residues long. V lost 5 bases and J 5 bases, leaving 15 bases between the germline ends. The CDR3 sequence: CASSPRRGGTGELFF. CDR3 nucleotide sequence: TGTGCCAGCAGCCCTCGTCGTGGGGGGACCGGGGAGCTGTTTTTT.

This chain connects TRBV5-6 to TRBJ1-2; no clear D. CDR3 size: 13 residues. Germline loops: CDR1 SGHDT, CDR2 YYEEEE. Trimming stripped 4 bases from V and 2 bases from J, with 9 bases between. CDR3 sequence: CASSPGLNYGYTF. The CDR3 region has the DNA TGTGCCAGCAGCCCCGGGTTAAACTATGGCTACACCTTC.